The T cell receptor beta chain described here comes from a study of shared clonotypes between healthy human individuals. Study outcomes and limitations: In having few donors, the study represented limited genetic and exposure-history diversity.

This clone has only a few counts. Its antigen is unidentified. As processed by the authors: ImmunoSEQ output held junction-only sequences without quality scores, so filtering differed. Produced via immunoSEQ multiplex PCR; TCRdb's table is partial and in-frame only. The DNA gave D and trimming, while V, J and clone size come from that table. The sample carries fewer than 550,000 clones, almost 80% recorded once. Donation came from healthy HIV-negative adults that had no recent acute infections or vaccinations. The V and J ends lost 8 bases and 2 bases respectively, with 14 bases between them. Germline values: CDR1 SEHNR, CDR2 FQNEAQ (reference sequence). The CDR3 extends over 14 amino acids.

The genes are TRBV7-9 and TRBJ2-3, with D perhaps TRBD2 (6 bases). The receptor was isolated from a woman aged 40 to 49 in good health. Some clones in this sample may be carry-over from other donors' samples. The sample consisted of PBMCs. The CDR3 reads CASGPGGITDTQYF. CDR3 bases: TGTGCCAGCGGTCCGGGCGGGATCACAGATACGCAGTATTTT.